This TCR beta chain was recorded in a study of tumor and adjacent non-tumor tissue in lung cancer. Study-level information: Samples averaged around 4 million productive TCRbeta reads each. Points from the study as a whole: Compared with tumor, normal lung showed significantly lower TCR diversity. Patients with more diverse tumor TCRs had worse survival. Tumor repertoires had a smaller top 100 clone share than normal lung.

With regard to this clonotype: Its target is not known.

The library came from three nested PCR rounds adapted from ARM-PCR protocols. TCRdb processed the multiplex PCR reads anew with MiXCR; each CDR3 protein has one entry. Of about 120,000 distinct CDR3 sequences listed, around three fifths are singletons. The germline V gene has CDR1 DFQATT and CDR2 SNEGSKA (reference sequence). The V end lost 8 bases, the J end lost 10 bases, and 24 bases lay between the germline ends. The CDR3 sequence is 14 residues long. No cell sorting was done before RNA was extracted from the tissue. The receptor was isolated from a man aged 30-40 years with non-small cell lung cancer. The V and J genes are TRBV20-1 and TRBJ2-1; D might be TRBD2 (7 bases). What was sequenced was lung tumor tissue. The CDR3 loop is CSPRLVGGHNEQFF. Here the CDR3 DNA reads TGCAGTCCGAGACTGGTGGGGGGGCATAACGAGCAGTTCTTC.